These 19 T cell receptor beta chains originate from one sample sequenced in a study of shared clonotypes between healthy human individuals. Naive CD8 cells, CD45RO-negative and positively selected for CCR7, excluded terminally differentiated effector memory CD45RA+ cells. Method: immunoSEQ multiplex PCR; TCRdb's copy keeps in-frame clones and lacks some. Of approximately 740,000 clones listed, 80% to 95% were seen once; the top ten hold about 24%. Input material: naive CD8+ T cells sorted from blood. These receptors all come from a man aged 25 to 40 in good health.

V is TRBV7-9 and J is TRBJ1-5; tentatively, D is TRBD1 (6 bases). Per germline, CDR1 SEHNR and CDR2 FQNEAQ (reference sequence). V was pared by 1 base and J by 2 bases, with 12 bases between. This CDR3 spans 16 amino acids. Here the CDR3 reads CASSLVETGGNQPQHF. For the CDR3, the DNA is TGTGCCAGCAGCTTAGTAGAGACAGGCGGCAATCAGCCCCAGCATTTT.

V is TRBV7-3 and J is TRBJ2-2; D uncertain. Germline loops: CDR1 SGHTA, CDR2 FQGTGA. V shed 5 bases and J shed 6 bases, with 7 bases lying between them. CDR3 length: 12 residues. CDR3 nucleotides: TGTGCCAGCAGCCCTGATCCCGGGGAGCTGTTTTTT. This sequence encodes CASSPDPGELFF.

The chain recombines TRBV9 with TRBJ2-2; 8 bases are shared with TRBD1. This CDR3 spans 15 amino acids. V shed 3 bases, J shed 3 bases, and the junction held 4 bases outside the gene matches. CDR1 SGDLS and CDR2 YYNGEE come from the germline V gene. The DNA for the CDR3 is TGTGCCAGCAGCGAGGGGGGACAGGACACCGGGGAGCTGTTTTTT. Translation: CASSEGGQDTGELFF.

The chain is built from TRBV18 and TRBJ2-5, with D perhaps TRBD1 (6 bases). Trimming took 6 bases from V and 3 from J, leaving 11 bases between them. CDR3 length equals 13 residues. The germline V gene encodes CDR1 KGHSH and CDR2 LQKENI. In DNA form, the CDR3 reads TGTGCCAGCTCCCTAGACAGGAAAGAGACCCAGTACTTC. It translates to CASSLDRKETQYF.

This clone was seen a few times. This sequence joins TRBV7-9 and TRBJ2-1; possibly TRBD1 for D (5 bases). The CDR3 loop spans 13 amino acids. CDR1 and CDR2 from the germline V gene are SEHNR and FQNEAQ (reference sequence). V shed 5 bases and J shed 7 bases, with 12 bases lying between them. CDR3 loop: CASSLTGRNEQFF. CDR3 nucleotide sequence: TGTGCCAGCAGCCTCACAGGTCGGAATGAGCAGTTCTTC.

CDR3: CASSIPGEAGELFF. CDR3 in DNA: TGTGCCAGTAGTATACCAGGGGAGGCCGGGGAGCTGTTTTTT. The V and J genes are TRBV19 and TRBJ2-2, with D possibly being TRBD1 or TRBD2 (6 bases each). CDR1 LNHDA and CDR2 SQIVND come from the germline V gene (reference sequence). This CDR3 is built from 14 residues. V was trimmed by 2 bases and J by 6 bases, leaving 10 bases between them.

The chain joins TRBV7-9 to TRBJ2-7; 9 bases are shared with TRBD1. J was trimmed by 5 bases and V by 5 bases; bases with no gene match: 10. Germline values: CDR1 SEHNR, CDR2 FQNEAQ (reference sequence). The length of the CDR3 is 15 residues. CDR3 DNA sequence: TGTGCCAGCAGCGTAGGGACAGGGACTGGGAACGAGCAGTACTTC. It translates to CASSVGTGTGNEQYF.

V usage is TRBV4-3 and J usage is TRBJ2-7; a weak D match, TRBD1 (5 bases). The germline V and J ends were trimmed by 3 bases and 0 bases, with 15 bases remaining between them. CDR1 and CDR2 (germline): LGHNA, YSLEER. This CDR3 has 16 amino acids. CDR3 nucleotide sequence: TGCGCCAGCAGCCAGAGGTGGGGCGACAGCTCCTACGAGCAGTACTTC. Protein: CASSQRWGDSSYEQYF.

The rearrangement links TRBV9 to TRBJ2-5; no clear D gene. Germline lookup yields CDR1 SGDLS and CDR2 YYNGEE. CDR3 length equals 17 residues. V was shortened by 0 bases and J by 0 bases, with 15 bases between the two germline ends. CDR3 residues: CASSVGLVTLDQETQYF. For the CDR3, the DNA is TGTGCCAGCAGCGTAGGGCTAGTTACGTTAGACCAAGAGACCCAGTACTTC.

This CDR3 is CASSPHGLAENYEQYF. The DNA of the CDR3 is TGTGCCAGCAGTCCCCATGGACTAGCGGAGAACTACGAGCAGTACTTC. The chain employs TRBV27 and TRBJ2-7; 10 bases align to TRBD2. Germline values: CDR1 MNHEY, CDR2 SMNVEV (reference sequence). The V and J ends lost 5 bases and 3 bases, in that order; junction bases with no gene match: 10. The CDR3 covers 16 residues.

This clone appeared once. The chain uses TRBV7-8 and TRBJ2-1; TRBD2 aligns across 12 bases. Unmatched junction bases numbered 3, after V lost 0 bases and J lost 9 bases. CDR1 and CDR2 from the germline V gene are SGHVS and FQNEAQ. CDR3 length: 15 residues. This CDR3 is CASSLATSGSREQFF. The CDR3 bases are TGTGCCAGCAGCTTAGCGACTAGCGGGAGTCGTGAGCAGTTCTTC.

V is TRBV29-1 and J is TRBJ2-1; 8 nucleotides match TRBD2. Trimming cost V 1 base and J 4 bases; bases outside gene matches: 6. CDR3 length equals 15 residues. CDR1 and CDR2 (germline): SQVTM, ANQGSEA. The CDR3 loop is CSVEGGQREYNEQFF. The CDR3 DNA is TGCAGCGTTGAAGGGGGCCAGCGGGAGTACAATGAGCAGTTCTTC.

The table lists this clone with many counts. The CDR3 DNA sequence: TGTGCCAGCAGTTTTTTTACCACGAACACTGAAGCTTTCTTT. Its protein is CASSFFTTNTEAFF. This chain connects TRBV28 to TRBJ1-1, with no clear D. V was trimmed by 3 bases and J by 1 base, leaving 9 bases between them. Germline values: CDR1 MDHEN, CDR2 SYDVKM. CDR3 length equals 14 residues.

The chain has TRBV30 and TRBJ2-2; D gene ambiguous. Trimming took off 0 bases at V and 1 base at J, with 6 bases between the two ends. This CDR3 is 14 amino acids long. In germline, CDR1 is GTSNPN, CDR2 SVGIG (reference sequence). CDR3 amino acids: CAWSVGENTGELFF. The CDR3 DNA sequence: TGTGCCTGGAGTGTTGGGGAGAACACCGGGGAGCTGTTTTTT.

The V call is TRBV10-3, the J call TRBJ1-1; D gene ambiguous. Germline-derived CDR1 and CDR2 are ENHRY and SYGVKD. V lost 10 bases and J lost 4, with 19 bases in between. This CDR3 spans 14 amino acids. The CDR3 bases are TGTGCCACCCTCGTAGGATCATTGGGCACTGAAGCTTTCTTT. It yields the protein CATLVGSLGTEAFF.

The genes are TRBV10-1 and TRBJ2-7, with 12 bases that match TRBD2. The ends lost 2 bases at V and 1 base at J; junction bases unmatched: 0. The CDR3 runs to 15 residues. The germline V gene encodes CDR1 WNHNN and CDR2 SYGVQD (reference sequence). This CDR3 is CASSEGLAGSYEQYF. The CDR3 bases are TGCGCCAGCAGTGAGGGACTAGCGGGATCCTACGAGCAGTACTTC.

The V gene is TRBV5-3, the J gene TRBJ2-7; weak D call: TRBD2 (6 bases). TRBV5-3 falls under the ORF class, with uncertain function. V was cut by 8 bases and J by 2 bases, with 14 bases left in between. This CDR3 is built from 13 residues. CDR3 sequence (DNA): TGTGCCAGCAACCCGGGACTTACCTACGAGCAGTACTTC. It encodes CASNPGLTYEQYF.

The rearrangement links TRBV27 to TRBJ1-1; TRBD1 might be the D (5 bases). Germline CDR1 and CDR2: MNHEY and SMNVEV (reference sequence). This CDR3 region has 12 residues. V dropped 8 bases and J dropped 8 bases, with 15 bases sitting between them. The CDR3 reads CASGLLQDEAFF. As DNA, the CDR3 is TGTGCCAGCGGCCTTCTACAGGACGAAGCTTTCTTT.

V usage is TRBV5-6 and J usage is TRBJ2-1; TRBD2 agrees at 9 bases. Germline CDR1 and CDR2: SGHDT and YYEEEE. This CDR3 is built from 14 residues. Trimming at V came to 1 base and at J to 4 bases, leaving 0 bases not matched to a gene. CDR3 sequence reads: CASSLTSGYNEQFF. The CDR3 bases are TGTGCCAGCAGCTTGACTAGCGGGTACAATGAGCAGTTCTTC.